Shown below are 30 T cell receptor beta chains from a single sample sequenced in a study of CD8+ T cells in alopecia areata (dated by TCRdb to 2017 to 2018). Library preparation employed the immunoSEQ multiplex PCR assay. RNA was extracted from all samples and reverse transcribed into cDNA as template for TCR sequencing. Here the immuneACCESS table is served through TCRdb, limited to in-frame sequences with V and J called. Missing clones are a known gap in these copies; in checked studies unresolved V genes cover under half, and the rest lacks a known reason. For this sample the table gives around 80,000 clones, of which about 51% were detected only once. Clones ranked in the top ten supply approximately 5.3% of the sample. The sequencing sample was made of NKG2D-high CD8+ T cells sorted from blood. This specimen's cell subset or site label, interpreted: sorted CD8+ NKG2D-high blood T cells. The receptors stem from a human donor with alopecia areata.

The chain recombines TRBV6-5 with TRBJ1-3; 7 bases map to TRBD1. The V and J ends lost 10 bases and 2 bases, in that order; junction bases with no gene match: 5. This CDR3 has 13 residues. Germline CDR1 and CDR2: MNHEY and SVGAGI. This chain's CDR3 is CAIPGGAGNTIYF. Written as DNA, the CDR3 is TGTGCCATCCCAGGGGGGGCTGGAAACACCATATATTTT.

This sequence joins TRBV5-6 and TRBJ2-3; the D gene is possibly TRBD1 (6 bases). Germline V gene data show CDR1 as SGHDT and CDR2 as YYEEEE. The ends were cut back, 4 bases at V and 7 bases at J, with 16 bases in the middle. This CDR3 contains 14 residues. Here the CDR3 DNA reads TGTGCCAGCAGCCCGGACAGAGAGCCCTATACGCAGTATTTT. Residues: CASSPDREPYTQYF.

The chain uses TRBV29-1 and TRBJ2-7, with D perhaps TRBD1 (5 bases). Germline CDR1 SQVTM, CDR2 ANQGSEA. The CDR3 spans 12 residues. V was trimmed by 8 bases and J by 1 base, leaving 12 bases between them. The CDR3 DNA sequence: TGCAGCTCATTTGACAGTTCCTACGAGCAGTACTTC. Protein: CSSFDSSYEQYF.

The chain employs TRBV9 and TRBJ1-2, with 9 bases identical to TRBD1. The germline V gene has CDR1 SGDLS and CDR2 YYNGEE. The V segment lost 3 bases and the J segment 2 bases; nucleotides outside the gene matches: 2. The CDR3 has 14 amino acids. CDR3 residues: CASSDRGLNYGYTF. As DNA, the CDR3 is TGTGCCAGCAGCGACAGGGGGCTAAACTATGGCTACACCTTC.

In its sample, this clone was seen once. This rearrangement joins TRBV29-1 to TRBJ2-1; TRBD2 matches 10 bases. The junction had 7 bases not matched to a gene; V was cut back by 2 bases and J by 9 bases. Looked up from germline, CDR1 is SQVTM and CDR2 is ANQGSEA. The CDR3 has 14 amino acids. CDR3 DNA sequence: TGCAGCGTTGAAATGCCTAGCGGGAGTCCTGAGCAGTTCTTC. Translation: CSVEMPSGSPEQFF.

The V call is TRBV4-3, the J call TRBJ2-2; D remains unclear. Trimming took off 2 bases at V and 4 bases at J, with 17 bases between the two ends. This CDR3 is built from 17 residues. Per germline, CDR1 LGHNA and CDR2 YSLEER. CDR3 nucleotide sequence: TGCGCCAGCAGCCAAATGGCCCCAAGTGGGTTCACCGGGGAGCTGTTTTTT. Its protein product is CASSQMAPSGFTGELFF.

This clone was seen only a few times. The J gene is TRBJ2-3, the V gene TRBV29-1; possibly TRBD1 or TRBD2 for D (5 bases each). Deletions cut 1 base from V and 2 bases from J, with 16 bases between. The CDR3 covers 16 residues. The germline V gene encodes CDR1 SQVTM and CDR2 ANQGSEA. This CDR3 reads CSVEGGTGGLTDTQYF. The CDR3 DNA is TGCAGCGTTGAAGGGGGCACGGGCGGGCTCACAGATACGCAGTATTTT.

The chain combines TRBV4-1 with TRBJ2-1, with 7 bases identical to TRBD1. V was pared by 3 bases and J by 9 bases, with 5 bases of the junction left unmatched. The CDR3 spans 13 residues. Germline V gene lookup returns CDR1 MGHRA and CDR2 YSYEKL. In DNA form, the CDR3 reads TGCGCCAGCAGCCAGACAGACAGGGCTGAGCAGTTCTTC. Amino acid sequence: CASSQTDRAEQFF.

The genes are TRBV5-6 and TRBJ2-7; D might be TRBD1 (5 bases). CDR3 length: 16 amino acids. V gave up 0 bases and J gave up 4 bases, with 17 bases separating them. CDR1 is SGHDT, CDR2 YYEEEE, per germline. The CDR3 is CASSLVEDEAGYEQYF. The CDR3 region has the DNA TGTGCCAGCAGCTTGGTCGAGGACGAAGCAGGGTACGAGCAGTACTTC.

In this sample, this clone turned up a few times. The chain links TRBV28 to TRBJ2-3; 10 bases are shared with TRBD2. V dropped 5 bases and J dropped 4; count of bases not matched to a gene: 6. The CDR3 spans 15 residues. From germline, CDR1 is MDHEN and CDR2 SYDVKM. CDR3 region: CASSDPGLAPDTQYF. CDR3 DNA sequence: TGTGCCAGCAGTGACCCGGGACTAGCGCCAGATACGCAGTATTTT.

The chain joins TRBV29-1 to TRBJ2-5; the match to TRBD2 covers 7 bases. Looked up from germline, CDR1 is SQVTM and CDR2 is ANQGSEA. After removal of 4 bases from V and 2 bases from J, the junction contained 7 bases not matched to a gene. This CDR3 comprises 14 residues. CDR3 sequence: CSVVGLGGQETQYF. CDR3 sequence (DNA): TGCAGCGTTGTAGGTTTGGGAGGGCAAGAGACCCAGTACTTC.

In DNA, the CDR3 is TGCGCCAGCAGCCAGACCGGGAACACTGAAGCTTTCTTT. Translation: CASSQTGNTEAFF. V and J are TRBV4-3 and TRBJ1-1; D is uncertain. The CDR3 runs 13 residues. Germline V gene data show CDR1 as LGHNA and CDR2 as YSLEER. Trimming removed 3 bases from V and 1 base from J, with 6 bases in between.

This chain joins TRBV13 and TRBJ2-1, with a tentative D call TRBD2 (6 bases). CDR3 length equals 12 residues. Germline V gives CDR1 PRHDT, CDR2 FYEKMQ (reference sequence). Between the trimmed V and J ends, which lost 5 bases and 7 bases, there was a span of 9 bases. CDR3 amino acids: CASSLGGNEQFF. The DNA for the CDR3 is TGTGCCAGCAGCCTCGGGGGAAATGAGCAGTTCTTC.

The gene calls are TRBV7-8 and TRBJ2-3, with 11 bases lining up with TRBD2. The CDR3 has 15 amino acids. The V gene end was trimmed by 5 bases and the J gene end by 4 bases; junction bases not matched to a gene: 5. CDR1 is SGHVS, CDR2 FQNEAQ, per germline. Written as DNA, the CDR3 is TGTGCCAGCAGCACATCACTAGCGGGGGCAGATACGCAGTATTTT. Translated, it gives CASSTSLAGADTQYF.

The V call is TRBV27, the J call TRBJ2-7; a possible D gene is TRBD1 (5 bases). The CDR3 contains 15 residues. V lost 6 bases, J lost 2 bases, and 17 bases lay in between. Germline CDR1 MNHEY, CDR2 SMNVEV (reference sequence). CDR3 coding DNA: TGTGCCAGCAGCCCCTTAGCAGGGCGTACCTACGAGCAGTACTTC. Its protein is CASSPLAGRTYEQYF.

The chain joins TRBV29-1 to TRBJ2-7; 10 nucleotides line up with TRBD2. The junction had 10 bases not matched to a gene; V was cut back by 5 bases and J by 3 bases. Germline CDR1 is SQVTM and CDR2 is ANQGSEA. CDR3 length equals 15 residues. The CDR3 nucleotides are TGCAGCGTTACCCTATTAGCGGGAGGTCACTACGAGCAGTACTTC. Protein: CSVTLLAGGHYEQYF.

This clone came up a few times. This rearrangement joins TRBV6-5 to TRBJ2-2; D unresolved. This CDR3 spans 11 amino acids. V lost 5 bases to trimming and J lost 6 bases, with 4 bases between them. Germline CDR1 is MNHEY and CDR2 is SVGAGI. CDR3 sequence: CASSIAGELFF. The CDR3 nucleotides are TGTGCCAGCAGTATCGCCGGGGAGCTGTTTTTT.

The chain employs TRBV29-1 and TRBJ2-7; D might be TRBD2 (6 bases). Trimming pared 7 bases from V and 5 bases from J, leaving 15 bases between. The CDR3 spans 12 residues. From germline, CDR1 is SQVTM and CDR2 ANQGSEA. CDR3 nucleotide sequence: TGCAGCGGACTAGGACTTGGCCACGAGCAGTACTTC. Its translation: CSGLGLGHEQYF.

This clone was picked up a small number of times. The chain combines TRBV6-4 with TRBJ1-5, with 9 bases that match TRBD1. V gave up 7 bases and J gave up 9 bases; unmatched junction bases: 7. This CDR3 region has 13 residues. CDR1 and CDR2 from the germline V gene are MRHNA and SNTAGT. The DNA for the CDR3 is TGTGCCAGCACCGGGACAGGGATATGGCCCCAGCATTTT. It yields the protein CASTGTGIWPQHF.

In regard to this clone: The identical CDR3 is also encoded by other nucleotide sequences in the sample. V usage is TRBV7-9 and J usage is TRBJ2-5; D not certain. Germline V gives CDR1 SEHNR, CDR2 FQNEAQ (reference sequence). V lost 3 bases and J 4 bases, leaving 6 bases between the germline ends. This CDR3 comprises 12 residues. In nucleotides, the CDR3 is TGTGCCAGCAGCTTGGGTCGAGAGACCCAGTACTTC. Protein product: CASSLGRETQYF.

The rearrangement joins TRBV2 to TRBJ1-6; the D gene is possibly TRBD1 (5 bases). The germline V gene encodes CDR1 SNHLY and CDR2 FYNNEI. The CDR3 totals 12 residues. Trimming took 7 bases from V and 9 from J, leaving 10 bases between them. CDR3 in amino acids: CASNEGSSPLHF. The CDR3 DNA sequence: TGTGCCAGCAATGAGGGGAGTTCACCCCTCCACTTT.

This CDR3 reads CATSPGTAANQPQHF. The CDR3 coding sequence is TGTGCCACCAGCCCTGGGACGGCCGCCAATCAGCCCCAGCATTTT. The J gene is TRBJ1-5, the V gene TRBV15, with D possibly matching TRBD1 (5 bases). The V end lost 5 bases, the J end lost 3 bases, and 14 bases lay between the germline ends. CDR1 is LNHNV and CDR2 is YYDKDF in the germline V gene (reference sequence). The CDR3 extends over 15 amino acids.

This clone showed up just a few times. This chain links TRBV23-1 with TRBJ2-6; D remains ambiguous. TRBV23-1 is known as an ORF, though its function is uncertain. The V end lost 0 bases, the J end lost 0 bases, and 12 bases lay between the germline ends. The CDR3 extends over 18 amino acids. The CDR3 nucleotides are TGCGCCAGCAGTCAATCCCCAACCGCCTACTCTGGGGCCAACGTCCTGACTTTC. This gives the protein CASSQSPTAYSGANVLTF.

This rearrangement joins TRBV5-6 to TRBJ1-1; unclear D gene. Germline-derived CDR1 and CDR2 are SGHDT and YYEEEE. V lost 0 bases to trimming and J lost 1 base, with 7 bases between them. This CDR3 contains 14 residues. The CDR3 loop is CASSLGARNTEAFF. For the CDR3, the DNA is TGTGCCAGCAGCTTGGGGGCGAGGAACACTGAAGCTTTCTTT.

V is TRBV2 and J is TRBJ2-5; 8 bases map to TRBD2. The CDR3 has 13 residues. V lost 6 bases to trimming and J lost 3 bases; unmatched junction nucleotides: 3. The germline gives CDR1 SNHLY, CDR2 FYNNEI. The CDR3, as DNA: TGTGCCAGCAGCGGGGGGGTCGAAGAGACCCAGTACTTC. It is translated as CASSGGVEETQYF.

In nucleotides, the CDR3 is TGTGCCAGCGCCCCCGAGGCCTCTGGGGCCAACGTCCTGACTTTC. Amino acids: CASAPEASGANVLTF. The rearrangement links TRBV6-5 to TRBJ2-6; D call uncertain. From germline, CDR1 is MNHEY and CDR2 SVGAGI. There are 15 residues in the CDR3. V shed 8 bases and J shed 0 bases, with 11 bases lying between them.

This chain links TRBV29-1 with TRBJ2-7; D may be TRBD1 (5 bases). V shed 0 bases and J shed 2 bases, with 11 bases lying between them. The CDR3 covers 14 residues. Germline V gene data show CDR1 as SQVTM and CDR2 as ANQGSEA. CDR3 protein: CSVEEGPTPYEQYF. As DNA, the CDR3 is TGCAGCGTTGAAGAGGGGCCAACCCCCTACGAGCAGTACTTC.

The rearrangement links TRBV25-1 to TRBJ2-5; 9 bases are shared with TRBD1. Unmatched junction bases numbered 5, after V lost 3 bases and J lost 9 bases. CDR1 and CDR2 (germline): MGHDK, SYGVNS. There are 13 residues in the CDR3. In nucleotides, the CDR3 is TGTGCCAGCAGTGATTACAGGGGGCCCCCCCAGTACTTC. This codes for CASSDYRGPPQYF.

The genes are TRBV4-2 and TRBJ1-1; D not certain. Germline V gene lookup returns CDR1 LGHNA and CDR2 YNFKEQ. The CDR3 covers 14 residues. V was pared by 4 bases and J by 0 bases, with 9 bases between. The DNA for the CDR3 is TGTGCCAGCAGCCCCGCGGAGTTGAACACTGAAGCTTTCTTT. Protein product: CASSPAELNTEAFF.

The DNA of the CDR3 is TGCGCCAGCACGATGACCGGGGAGCTGTTTTTT. Protein: CASTMTGELFF. The chain couples TRBV5-1 to TRBJ2-2; D gene ambiguous. The CDR3 length is 11 residues. Looked up from germline, CDR1 is SGHRS and CDR2 is YFSETQ. The V end was cut by 6 bases, the J end by 5 bases, with 5 bases between.